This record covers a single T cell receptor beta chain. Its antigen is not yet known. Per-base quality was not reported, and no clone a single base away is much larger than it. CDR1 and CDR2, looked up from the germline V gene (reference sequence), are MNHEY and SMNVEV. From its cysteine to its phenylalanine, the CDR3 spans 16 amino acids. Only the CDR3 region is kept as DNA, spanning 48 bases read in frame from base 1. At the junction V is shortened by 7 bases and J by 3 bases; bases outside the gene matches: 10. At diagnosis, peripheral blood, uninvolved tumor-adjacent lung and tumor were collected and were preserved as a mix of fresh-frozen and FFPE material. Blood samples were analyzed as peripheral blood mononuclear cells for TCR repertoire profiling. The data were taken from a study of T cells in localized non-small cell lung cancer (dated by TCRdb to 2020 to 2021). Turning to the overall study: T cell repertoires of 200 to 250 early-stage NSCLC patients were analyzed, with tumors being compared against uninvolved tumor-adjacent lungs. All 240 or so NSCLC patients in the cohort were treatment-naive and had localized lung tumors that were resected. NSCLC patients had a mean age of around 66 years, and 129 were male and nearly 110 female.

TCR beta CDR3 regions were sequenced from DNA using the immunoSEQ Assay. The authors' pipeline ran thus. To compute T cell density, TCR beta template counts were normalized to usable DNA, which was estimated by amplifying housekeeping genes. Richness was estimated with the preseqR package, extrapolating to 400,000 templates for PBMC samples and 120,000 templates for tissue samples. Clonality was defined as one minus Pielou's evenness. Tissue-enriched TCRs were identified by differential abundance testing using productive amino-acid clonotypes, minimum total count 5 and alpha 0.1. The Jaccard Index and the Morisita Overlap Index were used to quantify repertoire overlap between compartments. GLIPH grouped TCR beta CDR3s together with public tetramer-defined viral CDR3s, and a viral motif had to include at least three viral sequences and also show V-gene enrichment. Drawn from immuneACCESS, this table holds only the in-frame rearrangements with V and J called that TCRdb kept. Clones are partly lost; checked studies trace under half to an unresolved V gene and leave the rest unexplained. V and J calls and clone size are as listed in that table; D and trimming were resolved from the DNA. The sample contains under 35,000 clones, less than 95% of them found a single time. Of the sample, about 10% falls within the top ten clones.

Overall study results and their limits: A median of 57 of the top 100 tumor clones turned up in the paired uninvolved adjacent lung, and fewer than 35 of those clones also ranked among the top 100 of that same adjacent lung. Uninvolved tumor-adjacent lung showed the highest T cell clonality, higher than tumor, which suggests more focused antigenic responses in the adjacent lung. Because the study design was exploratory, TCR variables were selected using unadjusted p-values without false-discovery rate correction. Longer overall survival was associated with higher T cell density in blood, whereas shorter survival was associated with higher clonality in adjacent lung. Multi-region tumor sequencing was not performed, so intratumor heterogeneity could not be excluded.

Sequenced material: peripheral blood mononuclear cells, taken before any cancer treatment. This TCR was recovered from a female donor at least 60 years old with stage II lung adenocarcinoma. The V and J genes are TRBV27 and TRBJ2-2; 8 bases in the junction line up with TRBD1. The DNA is TGTGCCAGCATATCCGGGACAGGTTTTCACACCGGGGAGCTGTTTTTT. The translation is CASISGTGFHTGELFF.